The 30 T cell receptor beta chains below all came from one sample that was sequenced in a study of cytomegalovirus exposure and HLA in healthy donors. PCR involved 60 Vbeta and 13 Jbeta primers. The assay was immunoSEQ multiplex PCR, and TCRdb's table has in-frame clones only and misses some. The sample carries about 92,000 clones, about 84% recorded once. Material: PBMCs. All receptors come from a man between 18 and 35 years old in good health and CMV-seronegative.

This chain links TRBV30 with TRBJ1-1; D call uncertain. The germline V gene encodes CDR1 GTSNPN and CDR2 SVGIG (reference sequence). CDR3 length: 14 amino acids. Trimming left V 0 bases short and J 3 bases short, with 11 bases between. CDR3 residues: CAWSVQWPYTEAFF. As DNA, the CDR3 is TGTGCCTGGAGTGTACAATGGCCCTACACTGAAGCTTTCTTT.

This clone came up a few times. The chain combines TRBV5-1 with TRBJ1-5, with TRBD1 matching over 7 bases. Germline CDR1 and CDR2: SGHRS and YFSETQ. The CDR3 runs 15 residues. With 0 bases clipped from V and 0 bases from J, the junction kept 0 bases outside the gene matches. DNA for the CDR3: TGCGCCAGCAGCTTGGACAGGGGTAGCAATCAGCCCCAGCATTTT. Translating gives CASSLDRGSNQPQHF. The full variable domain, in which reference TRBV5-1 and TRBJ1-5 provide the parts outside the CDR3, is KAGVTQTPRYLIKTRGQQVTLSCSPISGHRSVSWYQQTPGQGLQFLFEYFSETQRNKGNFPGRFSGRQFSNSRSEMNVSTLELGDSALYLCASSLDRGSNQPQHFGDGTRLSIL.

V is TRBV19 and J is TRBJ1-5; D remains ambiguous. The CDR3 totals 19 residues. The V end lost 9 bases, the J end lost 6 bases, and 33 bases lay between the germline ends. CDR1 and CDR2 from the germline V gene are LNHDA and SQIVND (reference sequence). In DNA, the CDR3 is TGTGCCAGCCACTTCAGCCCACAGCGGACCTATATCGGAGGTCAGCCCCAGCATTTT. This codes for CASHFSPQRTYIGGQPQHF.

As DNA, the CDR3 is TGTGCCAGCAGCTCGGGACTAGCGGGAGCAGGTACGCAGTATTTT. The encoded protein is CASSSGLAGAGTQYF. The rearrangement uses TRBV7-3 and TRBJ2-3; 14 nucleotides line up with TRBD2. CDR3 length: 15 amino acids. Germline assignment: CDR1 SGHTA and CDR2 FQGTGA. V shed 4 bases and J 8 bases; nucleotides not matched to a gene: 5. Filled out from reference TRBV7-3 and TRBJ2-3, the complete variable domain reads GAGVSQTPSNKVTEKGKYVELRCDPISGHTALYWYRQSLGQGPEFLIYFQGTGAADDSGLPNDRFFAVRPEGSVSTLKIQRTERGDSAVYLCASSSGLAGAGTQYFGPGTRLTVL.

The V and J genes are TRBV2 and TRBJ2-6; 7 bases fit TRBD1. Germline V gene sequence: CDR1 SNHLY, CDR2 FYNNEI. V dropped 11 bases and J dropped 0; count of bases not matched to a gene: 13. The CDR3 contains 17 residues. CDR3 bases: TGTGCCGGGTTGGGACAGAGACTAAGCTCTGGGGCCAACGTCCTGACTTTC. It translates to CAGLGQRLSSGANVLTF.

The CDR3 is CASSQVRTGITGELFF. The CDR3 nucleotides are TGCGCCAGCAGCCAAGTTAGGACAGGGATCACCGGGGAGCTGTTTTTT. The rearrangement links TRBV4-1 to TRBJ2-2; TRBD1 agrees at 8 bases. V dropped 1 base and J dropped 4; count of bases not matched to a gene: 5. The CDR3 length is 16 residues. CDR1 and CDR2 from the germline V gene are MGHRA and YSYEKL.

This clone was found once. The rearrangement links TRBV6-6 to TRBJ1-2; D is possibly TRBD1 (5 bases). This CDR3 is 14 amino acids long. CDR1 is MNHNY, CDR2 SVGAGI, per germline (reference sequence). With 0 bases removed from V and 1 base from J, the gap between germline ends came to 6 bases. The CDR3 bases are TGTGCCAGCAGTTACTCCGACAGTAACTATGGCTACACCTTC. It encodes CASSYSDSNYGYTF.

CDR3 residues: CASSRFQLDRNTEAFF. CDR3 bases: TGTGCCAGCAGCCGTTTTCAACTTGACAGGAACACTGAAGCTTTCTTT. J is TRBJ1-1 and V is TRBV7-9; maybe TRBD1 (5 bases). There are 16 residues in the CDR3. Trimming left V 5 bases short and J 1 base short, with 17 bases between. Germline V lookup: CDR1 SEHNR, CDR2 FQNEAQ (reference sequence).

DNA of the CDR3: TGTGCCAGCAGTTACACTTCCGGGACAGTGTCGCAGCCCCAGCATTTT. As protein: CASSYTSGTVSQPQHF. This chain links TRBV6-6 with TRBJ1-5; 7 positions match TRBD1. The junction had 11 bases not matched to a gene; V was cut back by 2 bases and J by 7 bases. The CDR3 contains 16 residues. Germline CDR1 and CDR2: MNHNY and SVGAGI (reference sequence).

This clone was observed a handful of times. The chain recombines TRBV7-9 with TRBJ2-7; 7 bases are a match to TRBD1. This CDR3 region has 16 residues. Germline trimming cut 1 base from V and 1 base from J; bases unmatched to any gene: 7. Looked up from germline, CDR1 is SEHNR and CDR2 is FQNEAQ (reference sequence). The CDR3 protein is CASSLGTGIRSYEQYF. The CDR3 DNA reads TGTGCCAGCAGCTTAGGGACAGGAATCCGTTCCTACGAGCAGTACTTC.

The J gene is TRBJ2-7, the V gene TRBV2; TRBD2 agrees at 12 bases. V gave up 9 bases and J gave up 2 bases; unmatched junction bases: 5. Germline-derived CDR1 and CDR2 are SNHLY and FYNNEI. This CDR3 comprises 14 residues. CDR3 in amino acids: CASTSGGLTYEQYF. The DNA for the CDR3 is TGTGCCAGTACTAGCGGGGGGCTCACCTACGAGCAGTACTTC.

The V and J genes are TRBV25-1 and TRBJ1-4, with TRBD1 matching 8 bases. The V segment lost 4 bases and the J segment 8 bases; nucleotides outside the gene matches: 12. The CDR3 runs to 16 residues. Germline CDR1 and CDR2: MGHDK and SYGVNS. CDR3 in DNA: TGTGCCAGCAGTGCCTACCTTGGACAGGGAAAGGAAAAACTGTTTTTT. Residues: CASSAYLGQGKEKLFF.

CDR3 in amino acids: CASSSTGRNEKLFF. For the CDR3, the DNA is TGTGCCAGCAGCTCGACAGGGAGAAATGAAAAACTGTTTTTT. V and J are TRBV7-2 and TRBJ1-4, with TRBD1 identical over 7 bases. This CDR3 spans 14 amino acids. V trimming: 4 bases; J trimming: 5 bases; junction bases outside the gene matches: 4. Germline V gene sequence: CDR1 SGHTA, CDR2 FQGNSA.

The genes are TRBV5-6 and TRBJ2-7; D not certain. V dropped 2 bases and J dropped 5 bases, with 14 bases sitting between them. Per germline, CDR1 SGHDT and CDR2 YYEEEE. There are 14 residues in the CDR3. The CDR3 loop is CASSLPGSLDEQYF. CDR3 sequence (DNA): TGTGCCAGCAGCTTACCGGGTTCCCTGGACGAGCAGTACTTC.

The chain combines TRBV10-1 with TRBJ2-1; 9 nucleotides line up with TRBD2. Germline trimming cut 4 bases from V and 7 bases from J; bases unmatched to any gene: 5. There are 14 residues in the CDR3. The germline V gene encodes CDR1 WNHNN and CDR2 SYGVQD (reference sequence). CDR3 sequence: CASSAGGGANEQFF. The CDR3 DNA is TGCGCCAGCAGTGCGGGCGGGGGGGCTAATGAGCAGTTCTTC.

The V call is TRBV6-1, the J call TRBJ1-2; 10 nucleotides align to TRBD1. CDR3 length: 15 residues. The germline V gene encodes CDR1 MNHNS and CDR2 SASEGT. V lost 2 bases to trimming and J lost 5 bases; unmatched junction nucleotides: 5. Written as DNA, the CDR3 is TGTGCCAGCAGTGAATTAGGACAGGGGGTTTATGGCTACACCTTC. Translation: CASSELGQGVYGYTF.

This clone was observed a handful of times. The chain joins TRBV2 to TRBJ2-2; TRBD2 matches 11 bases. The ends lost 2 bases at V and 5 bases at J; junction bases unmatched: 4. The CDR3 contains 16 residues. CDR1 and CDR2 from the germline V gene are SNHLY and FYNNEI. For the CDR3, the DNA is TGTGCCAGCAGTGAAATTAGCGGGGGGGCTACCGGGGAGCTGTTTTTT. Amino acids: CASSEISGGATGELFF. Looking up the rest from reference TRBV2 and TRBJ2-2 gives the full variable domain: EPEVTQTPSHQVTQMGQEVILRCVPISNHLYFYWYRQILGQKVEFLVSFYNNEISEKSEIFDDQFSVERPDGSNFTLKIRSTKLEDSAMYFCASSEISGGATGELFFGEGSRLTVL.

V and J are TRBV19 and TRBJ2-7; 11 positions agree with TRBD1. This CDR3 has 15 residues. CDR1 is LNHDA, CDR2 SQIVND, per germline (reference sequence). Unmatched junction bases numbered 7, after V lost 3 bases and J lost 6 bases. The DNA of the CDR3 is TGTGCCAGTAGTATTCCGGGACAGGGGGTATCCGAGCAGTACTTC. It encodes CASSIPGQGVSEQYF.

The chain recombines TRBV18 with TRBJ1-6, with TRBD1 matching over 7 bases. Germline loops: CDR1 KGHSH, CDR2 LQKENI. The CDR3 contains 15 residues. V lost 3 bases and J lost 7; bases outside the gene matches: 6. The CDR3 coding sequence is TGTGCCAGCTCACCGACAGGGTTAACAAATTCACCCCTCCACTTT. It codes for CASSPTGLTNSPLHF.

In its sample, this clone was seen a few times. The chain couples TRBV28 to TRBJ1-2; perhaps TRBD1 as D (6 bases). This CDR3 has 12 amino acids. V was cut by 11 bases and J by 5 bases, with 15 bases left in between. In germline, CDR1 is MDHEN, CDR2 SYDVKM. CDR3 protein: CAGGRDTYGYTF. In DNA form, the CDR3 reads TGTGCCGGCGGCCGGGACACGTATGGCTACACCTTC.

CDR3 sequence: CASSVDGQGSDQPQHF. The CDR3 DNA sequence: TGCGCCAGCAGCGTCGACGGACAGGGGAGTGATCAGCCCCAGCATTTT. This rearrangement joins TRBV5-1 to TRBJ1-5, with 9 bases aligning to TRBD1. This CDR3 is 16 amino acids long. J lost 5 bases, V lost 4 bases, and 10 bases had no gene match. CDR1 and CDR2 (germline): SGHRS, YFSETQ. The variable domain in full, with the rest retrieved from reference TRBV5-1 and TRBJ1-5, is KAGVTQTPRYLIKTRGQQVTLSCSPISGHRSVSWYQQTPGQGLQFLFEYFSETQRNKGNFPGRFSGRQFSNSRSEMNVSTLELGDSALYLCASSVDGQGSDQPQHFGDGTRLSIL.

The chain carries TRBV28 and TRBJ2-7; D ambiguous. CDR3 length equals 14 residues. V lost 6 bases and J lost 8, with 20 bases in between. Germline CDR1 reads MDHEN; CDR2 reads SYDVKM. CDR3 protein: CASSPNSVSYKQYF. The CDR3 region has the DNA TGTGCCAGCAGCCCTAACTCGGTATCCTATAAGCAGTACTTC.

The rearrangement links TRBV4-2 to TRBJ2-7, with TRBD2 matching 9 bases. The length of the CDR3 is 16 residues. V was clipped by 0 bases and J by 0 bases; unmatched bases: 3. Germline lookup yields CDR1 LGHNA and CDR2 YNFKEQ. The CDR3 reads CASSQDEAGGSYEQYF. In DNA form, the CDR3 reads TGTGCCAGCAGCCAAGATGAAGCGGGGGGCTCCTACGAGCAGTACTTC.

The chain is built from TRBV10-1 and TRBJ2-7; the match to TRBD2 covers 8 bases. From germline, CDR1 is WNHNN and CDR2 SYGVQD (reference sequence). V lost 4 bases and J lost 3; bases outside the gene matches: 5. The CDR3 runs to 14 residues. The CDR3 nucleotides are TGCGCCAGCAGTGGCGGGGGGCGAATCTACGAGCAGTACTTC. Its translation is CASSGGGRIYEQYF.

In this sample, this clone turned up a few times. CDR3 sequence reads: CASSSQGDPGELFF. CDR3 DNA sequence: TGTGCCAGCAGTAGCCAGGGGGACCCCGGGGAGCTGTTTTTT. V gene TRBV6-5 combines with J gene TRBJ2-2; 7 nucleotides line up with TRBD1. Germline CDR1 MNHEY, CDR2 SVGAGI. With 5 bases clipped from V and 6 bases from J, the junction kept 6 bases outside the gene matches. The CDR3 has 14 amino acids.

V gene TRBV25-1 combines with J gene TRBJ2-1; 11 bases align to TRBD2. CDR3 length: 15 residues. Germline CDR1 and CDR2: MGHDK and SYGVNS. Trimming at V came to 4 bases and at J to 4 bases, leaving 3 bases not matched to a gene. The CDR3 DNA is TGTGCCAGCAGTGGTGGACTAGCGGGTTACAATGAGCAGTTCTTC. This encodes CASSGGLAGYNEQFF.

The chain uses TRBV2 and TRBJ2-6; D gene ambiguous. The V and J ends lost 7 bases and 0 bases respectively, with 4 bases between them. The CDR3 totals 13 residues. CDR1 SNHLY and CDR2 FYNNEI come from the germline V gene. The CDR3 spells CASTLSGANVLTF. In DNA form, the CDR3 reads TGTGCCAGCACCCTCTCTGGGGCCAACGTCCTGACTTTC.

V and J are TRBV7-3 and TRBJ2-3; D is unresolved. CDR1 and CDR2 (germline): SGHTA, FQGTGA. This CDR3 has 14 amino acids. V lost 1 base and J 0 bases, leaving 5 bases between the germline ends. CDR3 DNA sequence: TGTGCCAGCAGCTTAAGTCTGAGCACAGATACGCAGTATTTT. It yields the protein CASSLSLSTDTQYF.

CDR3 DNA: TGTGCCAGCAGTTTGCCGGACAGTTACGAGCAGTACTTC. As protein: CASSLPDSYEQYF. This chain connects TRBV27 to TRBJ2-7; TRBD1 is a possible D gene (6 bases). Per germline, CDR1 MNHEY and CDR2 SMNVEV (reference sequence). V was trimmed by 3 bases and J by 4 bases, leaving 10 bases between them. The CDR3 has 13 residues.

The chain carries TRBV6-5 and TRBJ1-6, with TRBD1 matching 7 bases. J was trimmed by 10 bases and V by 6 bases; bases with no gene match: 9. Germline loops: CDR1 MNHEY, CDR2 SVGAGI. CDR3 length equals 14 residues. CDR3 sequence reads: CASSHSQGWSPLHF. CDR3 nucleotides: TGTGCCAGCAGCCACTCACAGGGGTGGTCACCCCTCCACTTT.